Following are 32 T cell receptor beta chains from one sample sequenced in a study of T-cell memory formation after mild COVID-19. TCRdb reanalysed the 5' RACE reads using MiXCR and keeps one entry per CDR3 protein. In the table there are about 430,000 distinct CDR3 sequences, 24% of which are singletons. Material for sequencing was PBMCs or a T cell subset sorted from them (not recorded which). The receptors here all came from an adult woman who had mild COVID-19 (a few samples of this study predate the infection). Cell type and time point are not known.

Only a few counts were recorded for this clonotype. V usage is TRBV4-1 and J usage is TRBJ1-1; TRBD1 is a possible D gene (6 bases). Trimming removed 6 bases from V and 9 bases from J, with 23 bases in between. The germline V gene encodes CDR1 MGHRA and CDR2 YSYEKL. The CDR3 runs to 15 residues. The CDR3 DNA reads TGCGCCAGCAGACACAACCGGGACACGAGGCAAAAAGCTTTCTTT. This gives the protein CASRHNRDTRQKAFF.

V usage is TRBV20-1 and J usage is TRBJ2-1, with D perhaps TRBD1 (5 bases). Germline CDR1 is DFQATT and CDR2 is SNEGSKA (reference sequence). The CDR3 has 12 amino acids. In nucleotides, the CDR3 is TGCAGCCCGGCGGCAGGGTGGAATGAGCAGTTCTTC. Amino acids: CSPAAGWNEQFF.

The chain carries TRBV12-3 or TRBV12-4 and TRBJ2-1; D is unclear. Trimming took off 6 bases at V and 8 bases at J, with 8 bases between the two ends. The CDR3 has 11 amino acids. CDR3 residues: CASRLGYEQFF. In DNA, the CDR3 is TGTGCCAGCAGGCTGGGATATGAGCAGTTCTTC.

This clonotype was detected only a few times. The chain has TRBV5-1 and TRBJ1-1; no firm D call. This CDR3 has 12 residues. Germline CDR1 reads SGHRS; CDR2 reads YFSETQ. V was cut by 0 bases and J by 4 bases, with 4 bases left in between. CDR3 bases: TGCGCCAGCAGCTTGGTTAGCACTGAAGCTTTCTTT. Its translation: CASSLVSTEAFF.

The rearrangement uses TRBV7-9 and TRBJ1-1; D unresolved. Trimming removed 2 bases from V and 3 bases from J, with 13 bases in between. The CDR3 contains 15 residues. The germline CDR1 and CDR2 sequences are SEHNR and FQNEAQ (reference sequence). The CDR3: CASSLRVGRDTEAFF. The CDR3 nucleotides are TGTGCCAGCAGCTTAAGGGTAGGGAGGGACACTGAAGCTTTCTTT.

This clonotype was seen a handful of times. The V and J genes are TRBV2 and TRBJ1-1, with 7 bases aligning to TRBD1. The CDR3 contains 14 residues. Germline CDR1 SNHLY, CDR2 FYNNEI. The J segment lost 2 bases and the V segment lost 7 bases, leaving 7 bases of the junction unmatched. The CDR3 reads CASKMDRSNTEAFF. DNA for the CDR3: TGTGCCAGCAAAATGGACAGGTCAAACACTGAAGCTTTCTTT.

This clonotype was found many times. The chain employs TRBV11-2 and TRBJ2-2, with 8 nucleotides matching TRBD1. This CDR3 spans 14 amino acids. V shed 6 bases and J 1 base; nucleotides not matched to a gene: 1. Germline CDR1 is SGHAT and CDR2 is FQNNGV. CDR3 region: CASRQGVNTGELFF. In nucleotides, the CDR3 is TGTGCCAGCAGACAGGGGGTGAACACCGGGGAGCTGTTTTTT.

The CDR3 region is CASSLAGRRTGNEQFF. CDR3 DNA sequence: TGCGCCAGCAGCTTGGCCGGAAGGAGGACAGGGAATGAGCAGTTCTTC. V usage is TRBV5-1 and J usage is TRBJ2-1; TRBD1 agrees at 8 bases. J gave up 7 bases and V 0 bases, and 9 bases lay outside the gene matches. The CDR3 sequence is 16 residues long. The germline CDR1 and CDR2 sequences are SGHRS and YFSETQ.

This clonotype was detected only a few times. The V gene is TRBV7-3, the J gene TRBJ1-6; D gene unclear. The CDR3 loop spans 13 amino acids. V lost 4 bases and J 9 bases, leaving 10 bases between the germline ends. Germline V gene data show CDR1 as SGHTA and CDR2 as FQGTGA. This CDR3 reads CASSSVEASPLHF. The CDR3 DNA reads as TGTGCCAGCAGCTCGGTGGAAGCTTCACCCCTCCACTTT.

This chain joins TRBV7-6 and TRBJ2-1; D call uncertain. The CDR3 is 12 residues long. CDR1 and CDR2 (germline): SGHVS, FNYEAQ. The V end lost 1 base, the J end lost 10 bases, and 8 bases lay between the germline ends. CDR3 region: CASSLVGLEQFF. In nucleotides, the CDR3 is TGTGCCAGCAGCTTAGTGGGTTTGGAGCAGTTCTTC.

This clonotype has a handful of counts. This rearrangement joins TRBV4-2 to TRBJ2-7; D is uncertain. CDR3 length: 15 amino acids. Trimming removed 0 bases at V and 3 bases at J, with 12 bases between. Germline lookup yields CDR1 LGHNA and CDR2 YNFKEQ. The CDR3 nucleotides are TGTGCCAGCAGCCAAGATAGGAACAGTAACTACGAGCAGTACTTC. The encoded protein is CASSQDRNSNYEQYF.

The rearrangement links TRBV4-3 to TRBJ1-1; no definite D call. The CDR3 runs to 15 residues. Germline-derived CDR1 and CDR2 are LGHNA and YSLEER. The ends were cut back, 0 bases at V and 1 base at J, with 9 bases in the middle. This chain's CDR3 is CASSQDRNWNTEAFF. In nucleotides, the CDR3 is TGCGCCAGCAGCCAAGATCGTAATTGGAACACTGAAGCTTTCTTT.

This clonotype was recorded only once. V gene TRBV28 combines with J gene TRBJ2-1, with D possibly TRBD2 on 8 matching bases. In germline, CDR1 is MDHEN, CDR2 SYDVKM. CDR3 length: 16 residues. V dropped 7 bases and J dropped 0 bases, with 16 bases sitting between them. The CDR3 DNA sequence: TGTGCCAGCACCCGCAGGGGGACTAGCTCCTACAATGAGCAGTTCTTC. It yields the protein CASTRRGTSSYNEQFF.

This clonotype has only a few counts. The V call is TRBV7-9, the J call TRBJ2-3; D is perhaps TRBD2 (6 bases). The CDR3 has 15 amino acids. V lost 2 bases to trimming and J lost 1 base, with 10 bases between them. From germline, CDR1 is SEHNR and CDR2 FQNEAQ (reference sequence). The CDR3 here is CASSLFQRGTDTQYF. CDR3 coding DNA: TGTGCCAGCAGCTTATTCCAGCGGGGCACAGATACGCAGTATTTT.

This chain links TRBV4-1 with TRBJ2-7; D uncertain. V lost 3 bases and J lost 5, with 17 bases in between. This CDR3 is 15 amino acids long. Germline V gene sequence: CDR1 MGHRA, CDR2 YSYEKL. CDR3: CASSQSRAVLNEQYF. CDR3 coding DNA: TGCGCCAGCAGCCAGAGCCGTGCGGTGCTAAACGAGCAGTACTTC.

The chain recombines TRBV11-3 with TRBJ2-7, with 11 bases lining up with TRBD2. The CDR3 consists of 16 residues. Germline V lookup: CDR1 SGHNT, CDR2 YENEEA. Germline trimming cut 1 base from V and 1 base from J; bases unmatched to any gene: 3. CDR3 sequence (DNA): TGTGCCAGCAGCTTAGGTGGGACTAGCGGATCCTACGAGCAGTACTTC. Translation: CASSLGGTSGSYEQYF.

This clonotype was detected ten times or more. The junction departs from germline at one end; a sequencing error may be responsible. V gene TRBV10-3 combines with J gene TRBJ1-1; TRBD1 matches 10 bases. The length of the CDR3 is 13 residues. Germline loops: CDR1 ENHRY, CDR2 SYGVKD. CDR3 protein: CAIRRQGASEVDF. DNA of the CDR3: TGTGCCATCAGACGACAGGGGGCCTCAGAAGTTGATTTT.

The V and J genes are TRBV6-6 and TRBJ2-7; 9 bases are a match to TRBD1. Germline CDR1 and CDR2: MNHNY and SVGAGI (reference sequence). The CDR3 has 15 amino acids. V dropped 1 base and J dropped 5; count of bases not matched to a gene: 6. The CDR3 spells CASSYFQTGGDEQYF. As DNA, the CDR3 is TGTGCCAGCAGTTACTTTCAGACAGGGGGGGACGAGCAGTACTTC.

J is TRBJ2-5 and V is TRBV9, with D hard to call. The CDR3 contains 15 residues. Germline CDR1 reads SGDLS; CDR2 reads YYNGEE. V gave up 0 bases and J gave up 3 bases, with 12 bases separating them. CDR3 in DNA: TGTGCCAGCAGCGTAGGACCAGCCACCGAAGAGACCCAGTACTTC. It yields the protein CASSVGPATEETQYF.

This chain links TRBV6-1 with TRBJ1-1; D not certain. Trimming removed 3 bases from V and 10 bases from J, with 9 bases in between. The CDR3 is 11 amino acids. The germline V gene has CDR1 MNHNS and CDR2 SASEGT. The CDR3 region is CASSEELIAFF. The CDR3, as DNA: TGTGCCAGCAGTGAGGAGTTAATAGCTTTCTTT.

V usage is TRBV4-1 and J usage is TRBJ2-3, with 11 bases lining up with TRBD2. Germline V gene lookup returns CDR1 MGHRA and CDR2 YSYEKL. V was clipped by 0 bases and J by 3 bases; unmatched bases: 2. This CDR3 has 16 residues. The CDR3 loop reads CASSQDTSGGTDTQYF. In DNA, the CDR3 is TGCGCCAGCAGCCAAGATACTAGCGGGGGAACAGATACGCAGTATTTT.

This rearrangement joins TRBV7-8 to TRBJ2-2; D is perhaps TRBD1 or TRBD2 (5 bases each). In germline, CDR1 is SGHVS, CDR2 FQNEAQ. V was clipped by 5 bases and J by 6 bases, with 22 bases between them. The CDR3 is 17 amino acids. DNA of the CDR3: TGTGCCAGCAGCCCCCTTGGGGGTGCTCGGGGACCCGGGGAGCTGTTTTTT. Translating it yields CASSPLGGARGPGELFF. The entire variable domain, with the rest obtained from reference TRBV7-8 and TRBJ2-2, is as follows: GAGVSQSPRYKVAKRGQDVALRCDPISGHVSLFWYQQALGQGPEFLTYFQNEAQLDKSGLPSDRFFAERPEGSVSTLKIQRTQQEDSAVYLCASSPLGGARGPGELFFGEGSRLTVL.

The gene calls are TRBV18 and TRBJ2-7, with D tentatively TRBD1 or TRBD2 (6 bases each). With 0 bases removed from V and 3 bases from J, the gap between germline ends came to 15 bases. This CDR3 comprises 16 residues. Germline loops: CDR1 KGHSH, CDR2 LQKENI. The CDR3 sequence is CASSPPVGGRNYEQYF. As DNA, the CDR3 is TGTGCCAGCTCACCACCTGTCGGGGGCCGAAACTACGAGCAGTACTTC.

The rearrangement joins TRBV5-1 to TRBJ1-5, with 7 bases aligning to TRBD1. The CDR3 totals 14 residues. J was trimmed by 5 bases and V by 0 bases; bases with no gene match: 2. Looked up from germline, CDR1 is SGHRS and CDR2 is YFSETQ. DNA for the CDR3: TGCGCCAGCAGCTTGGGGGACAGCGATCAGCCCCAGCATTTT. Protein product: CASSLGDSDQPQHF.

In its sample, this clonotype was seen a few times. V gene TRBV13 combines with J gene TRBJ2-3; possibly TRBD2 for D (6 bases). From germline, CDR1 is PRHDT and CDR2 FYEKMQ (reference sequence). CDR3 length equals 13 residues. Trimming pared 4 bases from V and 9 bases from J, leaving 14 bases between. CDR3: CASSSRELTTQYF. In DNA form, the CDR3 reads TGTGCCAGCAGCTCCCGGGAGCTGACCACGCAGTATTTT.

The rearrangement uses TRBV30 and TRBJ2-1; D is ambiguous. The germline V gene has CDR1 GTSNPN and CDR2 SVGIG (reference sequence). The CDR3 spans 13 residues. V was clipped by 0 bases and J by 4 bases, with 7 bases between them. The CDR3 DNA follows: TGTGCCTGGAGTGTAAACAGTTACAATGAGCAGTTCTTC. Amino acid sequence: CAWSVNSYNEQFF.

A few counts support this clonotype. V is TRBV5-1 and J is TRBJ2-1; no definite D call. The germline V and J ends were trimmed by 0 bases and 15 bases, with 13 bases remaining between them. Germline CDR1 SGHRS, CDR2 YFSETQ. The CDR3 length is 12 residues. As DNA, the CDR3 is TGCGCCAGCAGCTTGGGTATGGACGGTCCGTTCTTC. Its protein product is CASSLGMDGPFF.

The gene calls are TRBV7-9 and TRBJ2-2; 10 positions match TRBD2. Germline loops: CDR1 SEHNR, CDR2 FQNEAQ (reference sequence). V shed 0 bases and J 5 bases; nucleotides not matched to a gene: 12. This CDR3 comprises 19 residues. The CDR3 DNA reads TGTGCCAGCAGCTTAGCGCGCAGCGGGAGGGCCAGTTGGACCGGGGAGCTGTTTTTT. This encodes CASSLARSGRASWTGELFF.

The chain employs TRBV19 and TRBJ2-3; D gene uncertain. V was clipped by 2 bases and J by 7 bases, with 10 bases between them. The CDR3 consists of 13 residues. Germline assignment: CDR1 LNHDA and CDR2 SQIVND (reference sequence). This CDR3 is CASSITQAYTQYF. CDR3 DNA: TGTGCCAGTAGTATAACGCAGGCCTATACGCAGTATTTT. The whole variable domain, filled in from reference TRBV19 and TRBJ2-3, reads DGGITQSPKYLFRKEGQNVTLSCEQNLNHDAMYWYRQDPGQGLRLIYYSQIVNDFQKGDIAEGYSVSREKKESFPLTVTSAQKNPTAFYLCASSITQAYTQYFGPGTRLTVL.

V and J are TRBV14 and TRBJ1-2, with D perhaps TRBD1 (5 bases). The CDR3 is 12 residues long. Trimming shortened V by 0 bases and J by 13 bases, and 12 bases separated the two germline ends. Germline CDR1 SGHDN, CDR2 FVKESK. CDR3 in DNA: TGTGCCAGCAGCCAAGAAGTGGGGGGAGCCACCTTC. Its protein is CASSQEVGGATF.

This chain joins TRBV7-9 and TRBJ2-1, with 7 bases matching TRBD2. CDR1 SEHNR and CDR2 FQNEAQ come from the germline V gene (reference sequence). The V segment lost 1 base and the J segment 8 bases; nucleotides outside the gene matches: 14. CDR3 length equals 17 residues. The CDR3 DNA reads as TGTGCCAGCAGCTTAGTCCTAGCGGTAGACGTGGCAGATGAGCAGTTCTTC. It encodes CASSLVLAVDVADEQFF.

This clonotype showed up just a few times. V gene TRBV12-3 or TRBV12-4 combines with J gene TRBJ1-2, with a tentative D call TRBD1 (6 bases). V was trimmed by 6 bases and J by 9 bases, leaving 17 bases between them. There are 13 residues in the CDR3. The CDR3 is CASSKANRASYTF. The DNA of the CDR3 is TGTGCCAGCAGCAAAGCCAACAGGGCGAGCTACACCTTC.